The TCR beta chain described here comes from a study of spatial heterogeneity in lung cancer. Study-level findings and limits: Mutation counts in tumors were tracked by counts of expanded intratumoral alpha and beta TCRs. Quantities of ubiquitous and regional expanded TCRs paralleled ubiquitous and regional nonsynonymous mutations, respectively.

This CDR3 region has 15 residues. The germline CDR1 and CDR2 sequences are LGHDT and YNNKEL (reference sequence). The ends were cut back, 2 bases at V and 0 bases at J, with 8 bases in the middle. This clonotype has at least ten counts. Its antigen is as yet unknown. Little can be read into the size of this beta chain, an off-target read in a library designed for alpha chains. Individually, TCR cDNA molecules were each labelled with a unique molecular identifier. Each CDR3 protein gets one entry after TCRdb re-called the 5' RACE reads with MiXCR. The sample yields under 20,000 distinct CDR3 sequences, 6.2% seen once. The time point here: sample taken at primary tumor resection. Extraction of whole RNA from tumor, nontumor lung or frozen PBMC preceded unsorted sequencing.

The TCR was taken from a male donor with early-stage non-small cell lung cancer. V usage is TRBV3-1 and J usage is TRBJ2-4; no clear D. The sample was lung tumor tissue, taken at surgery. CDR3 in amino acids: CASSQYRLAKNIQYF. CDR3 in DNA: TGTGCCAGCAGCCAATACCGACTAGCCAAAAACATTCAGTACTTC.